This T cell receptor (beta chain) was identified during a study of response to subunit inactivated influenza vaccine (dated by TCRdb to the late 2010s). Regarding the study in general: Deep quantitative profiling of the T cell receptor repertoire was used in the study to follow responses to a trivalent subunit inactivated influenza vaccine. The research as a whole found: The authors suggested that each seasonal influenza vaccination may recruit only a limited number of new T cells.

The CDR3 covers 15 residues, taking in both the cysteine and the phenylalanine. Just the 45-base CDR3 DNA is kept, in frame starting at base 1. The junction carries 14 bases between V and J, which are trimmed by 4 bases and 1 base respectively. CDR1 and CDR2 were assigned from the germline V gene (reference sequence) as SGHNT and YYREEE. Libraries were built with RT-PCR. This sample was sequenced with an Illumina HiSeq 2500. TCRdb took the public reads, trimmed them with fastp at Q25, ran MiXCR for clone calling and kept in-frame beta chains. Entries are consolidated by CDR3 protein sequence, retaining the most common genes and DNA. The sample has fewer than 600,000 distinct CDR3 sequences on record, approximately 7.8% of them singletons. Around 14% of the sample belongs to the ten largest clones. About this clonotype: Its antigen is unknown. No clone much larger than this one lies a single base away; base qualities are absent.

Sequenced material: PBMCs from blood, taken 23 months after vaccination. The sequence was collected from a man between 50 and 75 years old who received an inactivated influenza vaccine. Donor details come from another sample of the same person, matched by shared clones. Rearrangement joined TRBV5-4 to TRBJ2-5, with the D gene not confidently named. The DNA reads TGTGCCAGCAGCACAAGGACGGCAGCCCAAGAGACCCAGTACTTC. This yields the protein CASSTRTAAQETQYF.